The 9 T cell receptor beta chains below come from one sample, sequenced in a study of vaccination effects on CD4 cells after COVID-19 (dated by TCRdb to 2022 to 2024). After 10 to 11 days of culture, CD4+ T cells were isolated with the EasySep CD4+ T cell isolation kit. Each participant got two doses of an mRNA SARS-CoV-2 vaccine, either BNT162b2 or mRNA-1273. Libraries came from the immunoSEQ multiplex PCR assay. Drawn from immuneACCESS, this table holds only the in-frame rearrangements with V and J called that TCRdb kept. Clones are partly lost; checked studies trace under half to an unresolved V gene and leave the rest unexplained. For this sample the table gives just under 75,000 clones, of which around 70% were detected only once. The ten biggest clones cover roughly 2.1% of the sample. The antigens of these receptors remain unknown. The sample here was CD4+ T cells from PBMCs cultured without peptide, taken after COVID-19 vaccination. These receptor sequences come from a human donor who received a COVID-19 vaccine.

The rearrangement joins TRBV6-6 to TRBJ2-2; TRBD1 is a possible D gene (6 bases). This CDR3 spans 13 amino acids. Trimming shortened V by 5 bases and J by 4 bases, and 8 bases separated the two germline ends. Germline V gene lookup returns CDR1 MNHNY and CDR2 SVGAGI (reference sequence). The CDR3 sequence: CASSDRSTGELFF. The DNA for the CDR3 is TGTGCCAGCAGTGACAGGAGCACCGGGGAGCTGTTTTTT.

The chain links TRBV5-6 to TRBJ2-7, with 7 positions matching TRBD1. Trimming took 1 base from V and 2 from J; bases not matched to a gene: 15. From germline, CDR1 is SGHDT and CDR2 YYEEEE. CDR3 size: 18 residues. The CDR3 spells CASSLLLRTGSGAYEQYV. CDR3 coding DNA: TGTGCCAGCAGCTTGTTATTGCGGACAGGATCAGGGGCCTACGAGCAGTACGTC.

The chain carries TRBV4-1 and TRBJ2-6; D is ambiguous. Germline CDR1 MGHRA, CDR2 YSYEKL. There are 17 residues in the CDR3. Trimming took off 0 bases at V and 0 bases at J, with 9 bases between the two ends. CDR3 sequence: CASSQDRAFSGANVLTF. The CDR3 coding sequence is TGCGCCAGCAGCCAAGATCGGGCGTTCTCTGGGGCCAACGTCCTGACTTTC.

The chain couples TRBV6-6 to TRBJ2-3; TRBD1 aligns across 9 bases. The junction had 5 bases not matched to a gene; V was cut back by 2 bases and J by 5 bases. This CDR3 spans 15 amino acids. CDR1 is MNHNY, CDR2 SVGAGI, per germline (reference sequence). The chain's CDR3 is CASSYTGGAGDTQYF. The CDR3, as DNA: TGTGCCAGCAGTTACACAGGGGGCGCAGGAGATACGCAGTATTTT.

The J gene is TRBJ2-1, the V gene TRBV5-1; 8 bases are a match to TRBD1. This CDR3 contains 17 residues. Germline V gene sequence: CDR1 SGHRS, CDR2 YFSETQ. Germline trimming cut 0 bases from V and 6 bases from J; bases unmatched to any gene: 11. CDR3 loop: CASSLEYGQGIRNEQFF. CDR3 in DNA: TGCGCCAGCAGCTTGGAATATGGACAGGGAATTCGCAATGAGCAGTTCTTC.

The rearrangement uses TRBV19 and TRBJ1-5; D is undetermined. Germline-derived CDR1 and CDR2 are LNHDA and SQIVND (reference sequence). Trimming removed 4 bases from V and 3 bases from J, with 13 bases in between. There are 15 residues in the CDR3. The CDR3 region is CASSTLEGYNQPQHF. The CDR3, as DNA: TGTGCCAGTAGTACCCTAGAGGGTTACAATCAGCCCCAGCATTTT.

This sequence joins TRBV6-5 and TRBJ2-3, with a tentative D call TRBD1 (5 bases). Germline assignment: CDR1 MNHEY and CDR2 SVGAGI. Trimming took off 11 bases at V and 1 base at J, with 13 bases between the two ends. CDR3 length: 13 residues. The CDR3 sequence is CAVRAVGTDTQYF. The CDR3 DNA reads as TGTGCCGTCAGGGCGGTAGGCACAGATACGCAGTATTTT.

The chain employs TRBV6-5 and TRBJ1-2; tentatively, D is TRBD1 (5 bases). Trimming took 4 bases from V and 2 from J, leaving 14 bases between them. In germline, CDR1 is MNHEY, CDR2 SVGAGI. The CDR3 is 15 residues long. The DNA of the CDR3 is TGTGCCAGCAGTTCCCCTCCAGGGATCAACTATGGCTACACCTTC. Its translation is CASSSPPGINYGYTF.

The V call is TRBV19, the J call TRBJ1-4; D not certain. The CDR3 is 15 amino acids. Trimming stripped 4 bases from V and 1 base from J, with 10 bases between. CDR1 and CDR2 (germline): LNHDA, SQIVND (reference sequence). CDR3 DNA sequence: TGTGCCAGTAGTACGAGGAGGGAAACTAATGAAAAACTGTTTTTT. It is translated as CASSTRRETNEKLFF.